Below are 18 T cell receptor beta chains sequenced from a single sample in a study of cytomegalovirus exposure and HLA in healthy donors. Primers for the PCR totalled 60 Vbeta and 13 Jbeta. Sequencing was performed with immunoSEQ multiplex PCR; in TCRdb, only in-frame clones are kept and a portion is missing. The sample contains about 170,000 clones, 85% of which appear only once. The sequenced sample was PBMCs. These receptors were taken from a boy younger than 10 in good health and CMV-seronegative.

The rearrangement joins TRBV5-4 to TRBJ1-6; 8 bases are a match to TRBD1. With V trimmed by 4 bases and J by 6 bases, 6 bases remained unmatched. This CDR3 comprises 15 residues. Looked up from germline, CDR1 is SGHNT and CDR2 is YYREEE (reference sequence). The CDR3 reads CASSGRDRSNSPLHF. The CDR3 nucleotides read TGTGCCAGCAGCGGCCGGGACAGGAGTAATTCACCCCTCCACTTT.

The chain employs TRBV4-2 and TRBJ2-7, with TRBD2 identical over 9 bases. CDR1 is LGHNA, CDR2 YNFKEQ, per germline. The CDR3 is 18 amino acids. Germline trimming cut 0 bases from V and 0 bases from J; bases unmatched to any gene: 9. Here the CDR3 reads CASSQDLAREGFSYEQYF. The CDR3 DNA reads TGTGCCAGCAGCCAAGATTTGGCGCGGGAGGGTTTCTCCTACGAGCAGTACTTC.

This chain joins TRBV11-2 and TRBJ1-2; 7 bases align to TRBD1. Germline V gene lookup returns CDR1 SGHAT and CDR2 FQNNGV. V lost 5 bases to trimming and J lost 2 bases; unmatched junction nucleotides: 11. CDR3 length: 16 residues. CDR3 in amino acids: CASSRPTGPANYGYTF. CDR3 DNA sequence: TGTGCCAGCAGCCGACCGACAGGGCCTGCAAACTATGGCTACACCTTC.

The table lists this clone with a count of one. The CDR3 is CASSRDLGTLNYGYTF. The CDR3 DNA reads as TGTGCCAGCAGCCGAGACCTCGGGACTCTCAACTATGGCTACACCTTC. The chain uses TRBV4-2 and TRBJ1-2, with D maybe TRBD1 (5 bases). Germline CDR1 LGHNA, CDR2 YNFKEQ. The CDR3 is 16 amino acids. Trimming took off 4 bases at V and 2 bases at J, with 17 bases between the two ends.

This rearrangement joins TRBV7-9 to TRBJ2-3, with D tentatively TRBD1 (6 bases). This CDR3 comprises 14 residues. V was clipped by 3 bases and J by 1 base, with 8 bases between them. Germline V CDR1 and CDR2: SEHNR, FQNEAQ (reference sequence). This CDR3 is CASSFWTGTDTQYF. CDR3 bases: TGTGCCAGCAGCTTCTGGACAGGCACAGATACGCAGTATTTT.

The genes are TRBV11-2 and TRBJ2-1; TRBD2 might be the D (5 bases). The CDR3 is 12 amino acids. The V gene lost 4 bases and the J gene lost 9 bases, with 10 bases spanning the gap. The germline gives CDR1 SGHAT, CDR2 FQNNGV. CDR3 region: CASSSRGGEQFF. CDR3 bases: TGTGCCAGCAGCTCGCGAGGAGGTGAGCAGTTCTTC.

J is TRBJ2-3 and V is TRBV5-1; D uncertain. Trimming pared 0 bases from V and 3 bases from J, leaving 20 bases between. The CDR3 length is 18 residues. CDR1 and CDR2 (germline): SGHRS, YFSETQ. The CDR3 DNA is TGCGCCAGCAGCTTGGTTACCGTGGGCTTTCTCCAAACAGATACGCAGTATTTT. It is translated as CASSLVTVGFLQTDTQYF.

CDR3 sequence (DNA): TGTGCCAGCAGAGGAGGGGCGCCGGGAAACACCATATATTTT. Translated, it gives CASRGGAPGNTIYF. V usage is TRBV28 and J usage is TRBJ1-3, with D perhaps TRBD1 (5 bases). V was cut by 6 bases and J by 4 bases, with 13 bases left in between. The germline CDR1 and CDR2 sequences are MDHEN and SYDVKM. This CDR3 comprises 14 residues.

The chain carries TRBV5-1 and TRBJ2-1; TRBD1 matches 9 bases. Germline assignment: CDR1 SGHRS and CDR2 YFSETQ. Unmatched junction bases numbered 10, after V lost 0 bases and J lost 0 bases. The CDR3 consists of 19 residues. The CDR3 nucleotides read TGCGCCAGCAGCTTGGCCGGGACAGGGTCCATGAGCTCCTACAATGAGCAGTTCTTC. Its translation is CASSLAGTGSMSSYNEQFF.

The chain employs TRBV14 and TRBJ1-1, with D perhaps matching TRBD1 (6 bases). The V gene lost 0 bases and the J gene lost 0 bases, with 8 bases spanning the gap. The CDR3 totals 15 residues. The germline V gene encodes CDR1 SGHDN and CDR2 FVKESK. The CDR3 loop reads CASSQDWTVNTEAFF. The CDR3, as DNA: TGTGCCAGCAGCCAAGATTGGACAGTGAACACTGAAGCTTTCTTT.

This clone was detected once. V and J are TRBV7-9 and TRBJ2-1, with D possibly being TRBD2 (5 bases). This CDR3 region has 16 residues. CDR1 and CDR2 from the germline V gene are SEHNR and FQNEAQ (reference sequence). V shed 6 bases and J shed 0 bases, with 15 bases lying between them. CDR3 protein: CASRLEELSSYNEQFF. The DNA of the CDR3 is TGTGCCAGCAGACTAGAAGAACTAAGCTCCTACAATGAGCAGTTCTTC.

The chain has TRBV10-2 and TRBJ1-4; 8 nucleotides match TRBD1. V lost 5 bases and J lost 8; bases outside the gene matches: 4. In germline, CDR1 is WSHSY, CDR2 SAAADI. This CDR3 spans 13 amino acids. CDR3 DNA: TGCGCCAGCAGTCAGGGGGCTGGGGAAAAACTGTTTTTT. Its protein product is CASSQGAGEKLFF.

The chain has TRBV5-1 and TRBJ2-3, with 15 nucleotides matching TRBD2. This CDR3 is built from 21 residues. V was pared by 0 bases and J by 0 bases, with 11 bases of the junction left unmatched. Germline CDR1 SGHRS, CDR2 YFSETQ. CDR3 sequence (DNA): TGCGCCAGCAGCTTGGTTGTCGGACTAGCGGGGGGGCTAAGGAGCACAGATACGCAGTATTTT. This sequence encodes CASSLVVGLAGGLRSTDTQYF.

V gene TRBV11-2 combines with J gene TRBJ2-5, with TRBD2 identical over 8 bases. The CDR3 has 14 amino acids. Germline CDR1 SGHAT, CDR2 FQNNGV. V lost 5 bases, J lost 3 bases, and 5 bases stayed unmatched. In nucleotides, the CDR3 is TGTGCCAGCAGCGGATTTAGCGGGGAAGAGACCCAGTACTTC. Its translation is CASSGFSGEETQYF.

The chain has TRBV19 and TRBJ2-1; D is unresolved. V lost 3 bases and J lost 4, with 16 bases in between. CDR1 is LNHDA, CDR2 SQIVND, per germline (reference sequence). The CDR3 runs to 16 residues. The DNA for the CDR3 is TGTGCCAGTAGTATTATCGGCGGTCTGCGTTACAATGAGCAGTTCTTC. Translating it yields CASSIIGGLRYNEQFF.

The chain employs TRBV5-8 and TRBJ2-7, with D perhaps matching TRBD1 (5 bases). CDR3 length: 14 amino acids. Trimming stripped 3 bases from V and 6 bases from J, with 16 bases between. Germline CDR1 reads SGHTS; CDR2 reads YDEGEE. The CDR3 spells CASSSIKGRAEQYV. CDR3 DNA sequence: TGTGCCAGCAGCTCTATTAAGGGGCGCGCCGAGCAGTACGTC.

This chain uses TRBV7-9 with TRBJ2-6, with D hard to call. Germline V gives CDR1 SEHNR, CDR2 FQNEAQ (reference sequence). This CDR3 is built from 15 residues. Trimming shortened V by 5 bases and J by 4 bases, and 12 bases separated the two germline ends. DNA of the CDR3: TGTGCCAGCAGCCTTGGAGCCGACGGGGCCAACGTCCTGACTTTC. It specifies CASSLGADGANVLTF.

The chain carries TRBV18 and TRBJ2-7, with TRBD2 identical over 7 bases. Germline V gene data show CDR1 as KGHSH and CDR2 as LQKENI. The CDR3 consists of 14 residues. Trimming removed 3 bases from V and 7 bases from J; junction bases left unmatched: 9. CDR3 in DNA: TGTGCCAGCTCACCCCTAGGGAGGGGTGGTGAGCAGTACGTC. Translation: CASSPLGRGGEQYV.